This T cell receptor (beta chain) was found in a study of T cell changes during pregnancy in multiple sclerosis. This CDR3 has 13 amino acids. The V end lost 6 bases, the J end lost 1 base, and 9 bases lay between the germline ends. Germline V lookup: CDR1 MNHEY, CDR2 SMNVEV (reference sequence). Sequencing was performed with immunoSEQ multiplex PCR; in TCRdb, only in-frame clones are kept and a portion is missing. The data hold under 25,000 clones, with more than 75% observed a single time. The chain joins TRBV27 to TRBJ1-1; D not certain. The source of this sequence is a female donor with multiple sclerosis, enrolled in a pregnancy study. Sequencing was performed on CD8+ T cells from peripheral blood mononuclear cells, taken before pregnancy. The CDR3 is CASSYKANTEAFF. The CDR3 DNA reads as TGTGCCAGCAGCTATAAAGCGAACACTGAAGCTTTCTTT.